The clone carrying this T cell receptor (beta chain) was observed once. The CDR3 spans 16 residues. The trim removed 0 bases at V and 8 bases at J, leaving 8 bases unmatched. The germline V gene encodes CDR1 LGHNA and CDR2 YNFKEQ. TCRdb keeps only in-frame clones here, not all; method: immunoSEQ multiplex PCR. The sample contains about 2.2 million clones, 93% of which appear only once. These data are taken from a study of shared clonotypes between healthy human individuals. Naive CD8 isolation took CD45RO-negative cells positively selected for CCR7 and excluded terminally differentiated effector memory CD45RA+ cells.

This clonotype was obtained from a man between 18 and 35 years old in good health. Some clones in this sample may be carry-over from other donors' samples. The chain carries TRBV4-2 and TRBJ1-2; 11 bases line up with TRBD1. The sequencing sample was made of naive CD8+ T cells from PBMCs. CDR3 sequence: CASSQDPGTGGSGYTF. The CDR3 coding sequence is TGTGCCAGCAGCCAAGATCCTGGGACAGGGGGAAGCGGCTACACCTTC.